A selection of T cell receptor beta chains follows, all from one sample in a study of T cell repertoires in cytomegalovirus infection. TCRdb re-called the reads with MiXCR, one entry per CDR3 protein. Of approximately 500,000 distinct CDR3 sequences listed, 16% are singletons. Sequencing was done on a sample of CD8+ T cells from PBMCs. These receptors all come from a human donor in good health (CMV status not recorded). Some clones in this sample may be carry-over from other donors' samples. Both conserved end residues are part of each CDR3. The order of the fields is V gene, J gene, D gene, clone size, CDR3 protein, CDR3 DNA. A D gene is named only where the DNA matches it firmly. Only some rows state a clone size, as once, few, many or a class for expanded clones.

v_call: TRBV27
j_call: TRBJ1-6
d_call: TRBD1
clone_size: .
cdr3_aa: CASSPMDRGDNSPLHF
cdr3_nt: TGTGCCAGCAGTCCTATGGACAGGGGGGATAATTCACCCCTCCACTTT

v_call: TRBV14
j_call: TRBJ2-1
d_call: .
clone_size: .
cdr3_aa: CASSQEGAIVSYNEQFF
cdr3_nt: TGTGCCAGCAGCCAAGAAGGGGCCATTGTCTCCTACAATGAGCAGTTCTTC

v_call: TRBV19
j_call: TRBJ1-4
d_call: .
clone_size: few
cdr3_aa: CASRRIRGLEAEKLFF
cdr3_nt: TGTGCCAGTAGAAGAATCAGGGGACTGGAGGCTGAAAAACTGTTTTTT

v_call: TRBV4-1
j_call: TRBJ2-1
d_call: .
clone_size: few
cdr3_aa: CASSQEDGRPYNEQFF
cdr3_nt: TGCGCCAGCAGCCAAGAAGACGGGCGGCCCTACAATGAGCAGTTCTTC

v_call: TRBV5-4
j_call: TRBJ1-1
d_call: .
clone_size: .
cdr3_aa: CASSLVGRGNTEAFF
cdr3_nt: TGTGCCAGCAGCTTGGTTGGCAGGGGGAACACTGAAGCTTTCTTT

v_call: TRBV5-6
j_call: TRBJ1-1
d_call: .
clone_size: .
cdr3_aa: CASSSMGPRNTEAFF
cdr3_nt: TGTGCCAGCAGTTCCATGGGACCCCGGAACACTGAAGCTTTCTTT

v_call: TRBV7-9
j_call: TRBJ1-4
d_call: TRBD1
clone_size: many
cdr3_aa: CASSGPGQGAEKLFF
cdr3_nt: TGTGCCAGCAGCGGACCGGGACAGGGGGCGGAAAAACTGTTTTTT

v_call: TRBV7-3
j_call: TRBJ2-7
d_call: TRBD2
clone_size: many
cdr3_aa: CASSLKGVAGGTYEQYF
cdr3_nt: TGTGCCAGCAGCTTAAAAGGAGTAGCGGGAGGGACTTACGAGCAGTACTTC

v_call: TRBV6-5
j_call: TRBJ2-2
d_call: .
clone_size: many
cdr3_aa: CASSYARNTGELFF
cdr3_nt: TGTGCCAGCAGCTACGCGAGGAACACCGGGGAGCTGTTTTTT

v_call: TRBV6-2/TRBV6-3
j_call: TRBJ2-7
d_call: .
clone_size: few
cdr3_aa: CASSTTAYEQYF
cdr3_nt: TGTGCCAGCAGTACTACAGCCTACGAGCAGTACTTC

v_call: TRBV29-1
j_call: TRBJ2-3
d_call: .
clone_size: few
cdr3_aa: CSVGRLEDTDTQYF
cdr3_nt: TGCAGCGTTGGGCGGCTAGAAGACACAGATACGCAGTATTTT

v_call: TRBV7-6
j_call: TRBJ2-6
d_call: TRBD1
clone_size: many
cdr3_aa: CASSLSPSWDRASEANVLTF
cdr3_nt: TGTGCCAGCAGCTTAAGCCCGTCATGGGACAGAGCGAGTGAGGCCAACGTCCTGACTTTC

v_call: TRBV28
j_call: TRBJ1-2
d_call: .
clone_size: .
cdr3_aa: CASSFIPSYGYTF
cdr3_nt: TGTGCCAGCAGTTTCATTCCAAGCTATGGCTACACCTTC

v_call: TRBV6-1
j_call: TRBJ1-2
d_call: .
clone_size: many
cdr3_aa: CASRPTATANYGYTF
cdr3_nt: TGTGCCAGCAGACCTACTGCTACAGCTAACTATGGCTACACCTTC

v_call: TRBV6-5
j_call: TRBJ2-2
d_call: TRBD2
clone_size: many
cdr3_aa: CASSYGAGDTGELFF
cdr3_nt: TGTGCCAGCAGTTACGGAGCGGGGGACACCGGGGAGCTGTTTTTT

v_call: TRBV9
j_call: TRBJ2-5
d_call: TRBD2
clone_size: few
cdr3_aa: CASSAAGTSQETQYF
cdr3_nt: TGTGCCAGCAGCGCCGCTGGGACTAGTCAAGAGACCCAGTACTTC

v_call: TRBV11-3
j_call: TRBJ2-1
d_call: TRBD2
clone_size: many
cdr3_aa: CASPPGRGYYNEQFF
cdr3_nt: TGTGCCAGCCCCCCGGGGCGGGGGTATTACAATGAGCAGTTCTTC

v_call: TRBV2
j_call: TRBJ2-4
d_call: .
clone_size: few
cdr3_aa: CASSTTTPTDIQYF
cdr3_nt: TGTGCCAGTAGTACGACAACCCCAACAGACATTCAGTACTTC

v_call: TRBV7-3
j_call: TRBJ2-1
d_call: .
clone_size: .
cdr3_aa: CASSPVGATDEQFF
cdr3_nt: TGTGCCAGCAGCCCCGTAGGGGCTACCGATGAGCAGTTCTTC

v_call: TRBV7-3
j_call: TRBJ2-7
d_call: TRBD1
clone_size: many
cdr3_aa: CASSLGQGRYEQYF
cdr3_nt: TGTGCCAGCAGCTTAGGACAGGGACGGTACGAGCAGTACTTC

v_call: TRBV9
j_call: TRBJ1-2
d_call: TRBD1
clone_size: few
cdr3_aa: CASSVGTGGLNYGYTF
cdr3_nt: TGTGCCAGCAGCGTCGGGACAGGGGGCTTGAACTATGGCTACACCTTC

v_call: TRBV27
j_call: TRBJ2-1
d_call: TRBD2
clone_size: .
cdr3_aa: CASSLTTRLAGTGNEQFF
cdr3_nt: TGTGCCAGCAGTTTAACGACTAGACTAGCGGGAACAGGAAATGAGCAGTTCTTC

v_call: TRBV7-9
j_call: TRBJ2-5
d_call: .
clone_size: many
cdr3_aa: CASSSRADKETQYF
cdr3_nt: TGTGCCAGCAGCTCCCGGGCCGACAAAGAGACCCAGTACTTC

v_call: TRBV6-1
j_call: TRBJ2-5
d_call: TRBD2
clone_size: few
cdr3_aa: CASSEGRGGTQYF
cdr3_nt: TGTGCCAGCAGTGAAGGGCGGGGGGGGACCCAGTACTTC

v_call: TRBV7-9
j_call: TRBJ2-1
d_call: TRBD2
clone_size: many
cdr3_aa: CASSQLAGEGHEQFF
cdr3_nt: TGTGCCAGCAGCCAACTAGCGGGAGAGGGCCATGAGCAGTTCTTC

v_call: TRBV2
j_call: TRBJ2-5
d_call: .
clone_size: few
cdr3_aa: CASKPGQNEETQYF
cdr3_nt: TGTGCCAGCAAGCCAGGGCAGAACGAGGAGACCCAGTACTTC

v_call: TRBV4-2
j_call: TRBJ2-1
d_call: .
clone_size: .
cdr3_aa: CASSQARVPYNEQFF
cdr3_nt: TGTGCCAGCAGCCAGGCCAGAGTCCCCTACAATGAGCAGTTCTTC

v_call: TRBV15
j_call: TRBJ2-7
d_call: .
clone_size: many
cdr3_aa: CATSRGSEESSYEQYF
cdr3_nt: TGTGCCACCAGCAGAGGGTCGGAGGAAAGCTCCTACGAGCAGTACTTC

v_call: TRBV6-5
j_call: TRBJ1-2
d_call: TRBD1
clone_size: few
cdr3_aa: CASSYLGGGYGYTF
cdr3_nt: TGTGCCAGCAGTTACTTAGGGGGCGGATATGGCTACACCTTC

v_call: TRBV6-5
j_call: TRBJ2-1
d_call: .
clone_size: many
cdr3_aa: CASSYSPLGSYNEQFF
cdr3_nt: TGTGCCAGCAGTTACTCTCCACTAGGGTCCTACAATGAGCAGTTCTTC

v_call: TRBV28
j_call: TRBJ1-2
d_call: .
clone_size: .
cdr3_aa: CSGGQRNYGYTF
cdr3_nt: TGTTCTGGGGGGCAGAGAAACTATGGCTACACCTTC

v_call: TRBV24-1
j_call: TRBJ1-5
d_call: .
clone_size: few
cdr3_aa: CATRLRAGEPQHF
cdr3_nt: TGTGCCACCCGACTCAGGGCGGGCGAGCCCCAGCATTTT

v_call: TRBV5-1
j_call: TRBJ2-7
d_call: TRBD2
clone_size: .
cdr3_aa: CASRLAGAWGDEQYF
cdr3_nt: TGCGCCAGCAGACTAGCGGGGGCCTGGGGGGACGAGCAGTACTTC

v_call: TRBV19
j_call: TRBJ1-4
d_call: .
clone_size: many
cdr3_aa: CASSILTGINEKLFF
cdr3_nt: TGTGCCAGTAGTATCCTCACAGGGATTAATGAAAAACTGTTTTTT

v_call: TRBV7-6
j_call: TRBJ1-2
d_call: TRBD1
clone_size: many
cdr3_aa: CASSHYSRTGRNYGYTF
cdr3_nt: TGTGCCAGCAGCCACTACAGCCGGACAGGGAGAAACTATGGCTACACCTTC

v_call: TRBV7-8
j_call: TRBJ1-2
d_call: TRBD1
clone_size: many
cdr3_aa: CASSVGQGAAGYTF
cdr3_nt: TGTGCCAGCAGCGTCGGACAGGGTGCTGCTGGCTACACCTTC

v_call: TRBV19
j_call: TRBJ2-1
d_call: TRBD2
clone_size: few
cdr3_aa: CASSISGGYVGEQFF
cdr3_nt: TGTGCCAGTAGTATATCGGGAGGGTATGTAGGTGAGCAGTTCTTC

v_call: TRBV7-6
j_call: TRBJ1-2
d_call: TRBD1
clone_size: .
cdr3_aa: CASSLTRTGDGNYGYTF
cdr3_nt: TGTGCCAGCAGCTTAACTAGGACAGGGGACGGGAACTATGGCTACACCTTC

v_call: TRBV7-9
j_call: TRBJ2-3
d_call: TRBD2
clone_size: .
cdr3_aa: CASSVERGITDTQYF
cdr3_nt: TGTGCCAGCAGCGTGGAGCGGGGAATCACAGATACGCAGTATTTT

v_call: TRBV12-5
j_call: TRBJ2-5
d_call: .
clone_size: many
cdr3_aa: CASGLGLALKYF
cdr3_nt: TGTGCTAGTGGTTTGGGTCTAGCGTTAAAGTACTTC

v_call: TRBV6-5
j_call: TRBJ2-1
d_call: .
clone_size: few
cdr3_aa: CASSYSSLSNEQFF
cdr3_nt: TGTGCCAGCAGTTACTCGAGCCTATCCAATGAGCAGTTCTTC